This TCR beta chain comes out of a study of blood T cells in healthy people across ages. The study, taken as a whole, reports: Considered underestimates were the diversity estimates obtained from one million T cells.

It was with a sample-barcoded 5' primer and a J-beta primer mix that a second PCR of about 6 to 12 cycles was run. TCRdb processed the 5' RACE reads anew with MiXCR; each CDR3 protein has one entry. The table records 700,000 to 900,000 distinct CDR3 sequences, less than 70% of them present only once. As for this clonotype: The antigen is undetermined.

The sequence was collected from an elderly man in good health. The sample consisted of blood.

Here the CDR3 reads CASSGGALGADTQYF. CDR3 DNA sequence: TGTGCCAGCAGTGGAGGGGCCCTAGGGGCAGATACGCAGTATTTT. The genes are TRBV2 and TRBJ2-3; tentatively, D is TRBD1 or TRBD2 (5 bases each). Germline V gives CDR1 SNHLY, CDR2 FYNNEI. The CDR3 length is 15 residues. V was cut by 4 bases and J by 4 bases, with 15 bases left in between.